This TCR beta chain originates from a study of CD8 T cells in ankylosing spondylitis. Whole-study findings and limits: Seven or eight highly homologous variants made up a TCR beta motif, and this motif appeared characteristic of ankylosing spondylitis blood. From matched ankylosing spondylitis synovial fluid, disease-linked clones were reportedly recovered at significantly enriched levels.

V lost 4 bases and J 5 bases, leaving 20 bases between the germline ends. Looked up from germline, CDR1 is SGHTA and CDR2 is FQGNSA. This CDR3 has 16 residues. To note about this clonotype: Its target is unknown.

TCRdb itself ran the 5' RACE reads through MiXCR, one entry per CDR3 protein. This sample has 700,000 to 850,000 distinct CDR3 sequences; about 11% occur once, and the top ten carry approximately 0.46%. This receptor was obtained from a male donor with ankylosing spondylitis. The chain joins TRBV7-2 to TRBJ2-5, with D perhaps given as TRBD1 or TRBD2 (6 bases each). The sequencing input was blood, either unsorted or a sorted T cell fraction (not recorded which). This chain's CDR3 is CASSSNGGHHGETQYF. CDR3 bases: TGTGCCAGCAGCTCCAACGGGGGCCATCACGGGGAGACCCAGTACTTC.